This TCR beta chain was sequenced in a study of technical replicates of blood from several donors. The V end was cut by 5 bases, the J end by 4 bases, with 18 bases between. This CDR3 spans 16 amino acids. Germline values: CDR1 SGHTA, CDR2 FQGNSA. Assay: immunoSEQ multiplex PCR; the TCRdb copy retains only in-frame clones and omits some. The table lists tens of thousands of clones, approximately 89% of them singletons. This chain uses TRBV7-2 with TRBJ1-3, with D unresolved. This clonotype originated in a human donor in good health. Some clones in this sample may be carry-over from other donors' samples. Sequencing was carried out using PBMCs. CDR3 sequence reads: CASSVTVGSLGNTIYF. The CDR3 DNA is TGTGCCAGCAGCGTTACTGTGGGCTCTCTGGGAAACACCATATATTTT.